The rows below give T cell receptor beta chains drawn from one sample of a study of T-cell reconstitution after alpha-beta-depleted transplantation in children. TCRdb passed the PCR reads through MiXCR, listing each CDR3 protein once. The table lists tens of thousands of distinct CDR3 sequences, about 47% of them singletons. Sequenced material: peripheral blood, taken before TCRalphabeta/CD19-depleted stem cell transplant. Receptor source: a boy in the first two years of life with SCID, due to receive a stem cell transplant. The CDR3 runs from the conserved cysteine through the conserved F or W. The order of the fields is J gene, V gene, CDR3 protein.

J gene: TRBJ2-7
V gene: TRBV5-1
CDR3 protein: CASSPGSYSYEQYF

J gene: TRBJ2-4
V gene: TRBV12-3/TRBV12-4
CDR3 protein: CASSPRTVAKNIQYF

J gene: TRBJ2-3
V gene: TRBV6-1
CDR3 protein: CAPQLSGADRTDTQYF

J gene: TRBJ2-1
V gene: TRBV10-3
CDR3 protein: CAISAGSGGLNNEQFF

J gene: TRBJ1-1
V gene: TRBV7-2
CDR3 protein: CASSLLGWNTEAFF

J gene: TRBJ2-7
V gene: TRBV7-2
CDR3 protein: CASSSGLAGVKLDEQYF

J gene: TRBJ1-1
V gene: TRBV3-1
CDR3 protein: CASSQVRCEAFF

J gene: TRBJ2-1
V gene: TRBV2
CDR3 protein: CASSFSGGAGEQFF

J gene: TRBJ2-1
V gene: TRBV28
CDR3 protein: CASSFGSLEGYNEQFF

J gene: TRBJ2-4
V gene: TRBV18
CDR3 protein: CASSPPIAGGYIQYF